These T cell receptor beta chains were read from a single sample in a study of blood T cells in healthy people across ages. TCRdb itself ran the 5' RACE reads through MiXCR, one entry per CDR3 protein. Of about 590,000 distinct CDR3 sequences in the sample, approximately 30% are singletons; the top ten hold 15% to 17%. What was sequenced was blood. These receptors were collected from a woman aged 80 or over in good health. The CDR3 runs from the conserved cysteine through the conserved F or W. Each record gives: V gene, D gene, J gene, clone size, CDR3 protein, CDR3 DNA. A D gene is named only where the DNA matches it firmly. The listing skips clone size in some rows; elsewhere it reads once, few, many or a size class.

v_call: TRBV7-2; d_call: NA; j_call: TRBJ2-4; clone_size: NA; cdr3_aa: CASSSGLGTAKNIQYF; cdr3_nt: TGTGCCAGCAGCTCAGGCCTTGGGACGGCTAAAAACATTCAGTACTTC
v_call: TRBV29-1; d_call: NA; j_call: TRBJ2-1; clone_size: NA; cdr3_aa: CSVEDPGTLNEQFF; cdr3_nt: TGCAGCGTTGAAGATCCTGGGACCCTCAATGAGCAGTTCTTC
v_call: TRBV29-1; d_call: NA; j_call: TRBJ1-5; clone_size: many; cdr3_aa: CSVGQGRDQPQHF; cdr3_nt: TGCAGCGTTGGGCAGGGGAGAGACCAGCCCCAGCATTTT
v_call: TRBV5-4; d_call: TRBD1; j_call: TRBJ1-4; clone_size: few; cdr3_aa: CASNRDRGEKLFF; cdr3_nt: TGTGCCAGCAACCGGGACAGGGGCGAAAAACTGTTTTTT
v_call: TRBV19; d_call: NA; j_call: TRBJ2-7; clone_size: many; cdr3_aa: CASSISAVSYEQYF; cdr3_nt: TGTGCCAGTAGTATATCGGCCGTCTCCTACGAGCAGTACTTC
v_call: TRBV3-1; d_call: NA; j_call: TRBJ2-3; clone_size: few; cdr3_aa: CASSHRKGGGTDTQYF; cdr3_nt: TGTGCCAGCAGCCATCGAAAGGGCGGGGGCACAGATACGCAGTATTTT
v_call: TRBV29-1; d_call: NA; j_call: TRBJ1-6; clone_size: many; cdr3_aa: CSAKDTLNSPLHF; cdr3_nt: TGCAGCGCGAAGGACACTCTTAATTCACCCCTCCACTTT
v_call: TRBV5-1; d_call: TRBD1; j_call: TRBJ1-2; clone_size: many; cdr3_aa: CASSLEGTAGDGYTF; cdr3_nt: TGCGCCAGCAGCTTGGAGGGGACAGCTGGCGATGGCTACACCTTC
v_call: TRBV7-6; d_call: NA; j_call: TRBJ2-1; clone_size: many; cdr3_aa: CASSSIRSSSYNEQFF; cdr3_nt: TGTGCCAGCAGCTCCATTAGATCCAGCTCCTACAATGAGCAGTTCTTC
v_call: TRBV6-5; d_call: TRBD1; j_call: TRBJ1-1; clone_size: NA; cdr3_aa: CAVRDRANTEAFF; cdr3_nt: TGTGCCGTCAGGGACAGGGCGAACACTGAAGCTTTCTTT
v_call: TRBV6-5; d_call: NA; j_call: TRBJ1-6; clone_size: NA; cdr3_aa: CASSPGGKTPHF; cdr3_nt: TGTGCCAGCAGCCCCGGGGGGAAGACCCCCCACTTT
v_call: TRBV27; d_call: NA; j_call: TRBJ2-3; clone_size: many; cdr3_aa: CASSLFGQRTDTQYF; cdr3_nt: TGTGCCAGCAGTTTATTCGGACAGCGCACAGATACGCAGTATTTT
v_call: TRBV6-6; d_call: NA; j_call: TRBJ1-1; clone_size: NA; cdr3_aa: CASSYGLTAGTTEAFF; cdr3_nt: TGTGCCAGCAGTTACGGCCTGACAGCCGGAACGACTGAAGCTTTCTTT
v_call: TRBV24-1; d_call: NA; j_call: TRBJ2-7; clone_size: many; cdr3_aa: CATSDFKQGRHEQYF; cdr3_nt: TGTGCCACCAGTGATTTTAAGCAGGGGAGGCACGAGCAGTACTTC
v_call: TRBV29-1; d_call: NA; j_call: TRBJ1-3; clone_size: NA; cdr3_aa: CSVGGRSGNTIYF; cdr3_nt: TGCAGCGTCGGTGGCCGCTCTGGAAACACCATATATTTT
v_call: TRBV12-3/TRBV12-4; d_call: TRBD2; j_call: TRBJ2-3; clone_size: few; cdr3_aa: CASSETSGGTDAEYF; cdr3_nt: TGTGCCAGCAGCGAGACTAGCGGGGGTACAGATGCGGAGTATTTT
v_call: TRBV14; d_call: TRBD1; j_call: TRBJ2-7; clone_size: many; cdr3_aa: CASSQLRGDRGRESYEQYF; cdr3_nt: TGTGCCAGCAGCCAACTCCGGGGAGACAGGGGGCGAGAATCCTACGAGCAGTACTTC